This T cell receptor (beta chain) is from a study of blood T cell repertoires in COVID-19. Overall study: COVID-19 samples, acute and convalescent, were from the United States, Italy and Spain.

The method was immunoSEQ multiplex PCR; TCRdb's version includes in-frame clones alone and lacks a portion of them. The table includes 130,000 or so clones, approximately 88% detected once. Trimming left V 2 bases short and J 4 bases short, with 19 bases between. Germline V gene lookup returns CDR1 MNHNS and CDR2 SASEGT. This CDR3 comprises 17 residues. The specimen sequenced was peripheral blood. The sequence came from a man between 65 and 85 years old with active COVID-19. The chain couples TRBV6-1 to TRBJ2-3; tentatively, D is TRBD2 (6 bases). The CDR3 DNA is TGTGCCAGCAGTGAAAGGAGGGGTCAGGCTTTCCCAGATACGCAGTATTTT. Its translation: CASSERRGQAFPDTQYF.